The TCR beta chain under discussion was sequenced for a study of blood T cell repertoires in COVID-19. The CDR3 loop spans 13 amino acids. CDR1 is MNHEY and CDR2 is SVGAGI in the germline V gene. Trimming removed 5 bases from V and 8 bases from J, with 15 bases in between. Using immunoSEQ multiplex PCR, the repertoire was profiled, and TCRdb retains in-frame clones only, with some absent. The sample gives 250,000 to 300,000 clones, around 86% of which show up once; less than 4.5% is in the top ten. The chain links TRBV6-5 to TRBJ1-2, with a weak D call TRBD1 (5 bases). The origin of this receptor is a man between 18 and 29 years old with active or convalescent COVID-19. Sample: peripheral blood. The CDR3: CASSPQVLRGYTF. The CDR3 nucleotides read TGTGCCAGCAGTCCACAGGTTCTTCGGGGCTACACCTTC.